Presented here are 11 T cell receptor beta chains from one specimen sequenced in a study of Ad26.COV2.S vaccination and SARS-CoV-2 variants. TCRdb's table, derived via immunoSEQ multiplex PCR, lists solely in-frame clones and lacks some. The sample has 300,000 to 400,000 clones, just under 85% seen once. Treatment denoted: 15 to 20 received Ad26.COV2.S at low or high dose, single or two shots; 5 received placebo; per-sample allocation not given. Day 63 after the first vaccine or placebo injection was the time point for sampling. The sample in question was peripheral blood, obtained in a trial of Ad26.COV2.S vaccine versus placebo. Receptors originate from a person aged 18-60 years who received the Ad26.COV2.S COVID-19 vaccine or a placebo.

J is TRBJ1-4 and V is TRBV27, with D perhaps matching TRBD1 (6 bases). This CDR3 region has 18 residues. CDR1 MNHEY and CDR2 SMNVEV come from the germline V gene (reference sequence). Trimming left V 0 bases short and J 7 bases short, with 21 bases between. This CDR3 reads CASSLSTPRRGIFEKLFF. Here the CDR3 DNA reads TGTGCCAGCAGTTTATCCACCCCAAGAAGGGGGATATTTGAAAAACTGTTTTTT.

The chain uses TRBV27 and TRBJ2-7; D uncertain. In germline, CDR1 is MNHEY, CDR2 SMNVEV (reference sequence). The CDR3 contains 9 residues. CDR3 residues: CASSFPPDV. In DNA, the CDR3 is TGTGCCAGCAGTTTTCCCCCAGACGTG.

This chain links TRBV28 with TRBJ2-6, with 8 bases identical to TRBD2. The ends lost 4 bases at V and 3 bases at J; junction bases unmatched: 11. Germline assignment: CDR1 MDHEN and CDR2 SYDVKM. The CDR3 has 18 residues. The CDR3 region has the DNA TGTGCCAGCAGTTCTCGTCCGGGACTAGGATATGGGGCCAACGTCCTGACTTTC. This sequence encodes CASSSRPGLGYGANVLTF.

Remarks on this clone: Other DNA sequences in this specimen translate into the identical CDR3. This sequence joins TRBV7-3 and TRBJ2-2; D unresolved. The germline V gene encodes CDR1 SGHTA and CDR2 FQGTGA. Trimming took off 1 base at V and 0 bases at J, with 9 bases between the two ends. This CDR3 contains 16 residues. The CDR3 is CASSLNSPSNTGELFF. The CDR3, as DNA: TGTGCCAGCAGCTTAAACTCCCCCTCGAACACCGGGGAGCTGTTTTTT.

This sequence joins TRBV19 and TRBJ1-1; 7 positions agree with TRBD1. This CDR3 comprises 16 residues. V gave up 3 bases and J gave up 0 bases; unmatched junction bases: 7. In germline, CDR1 is LNHDA, CDR2 SQIVND (reference sequence). Written as DNA, the CDR3 is TGTGCCAGTAGTATGGAGGGGGCTACGGTGAACACTGAAGCTTTCTTT. Translating gives CASSMEGATVNTEAFF.

This chain uses TRBV5-1 with TRBJ2-5; 7 bases match TRBD2. J lost 2 bases, V lost 4 bases, and 8 bases had no gene match. Germline loops: CDR1 SGHRS, CDR2 YFSETQ. The CDR3 is 15 amino acids. The CDR3 reads CASSPSLADQETQYF. CDR3 bases: TGCGCCAGCAGCCCAAGTCTAGCGGATCAAGAGACCCAGTACTTC. The whole variable domain, remainder taken from reference TRBV5-1 and TRBJ2-5, is KAGVTQTPRYLIKTRGQQVTLSCSPISGHRSVSWYQQTPGQGLQFLFEYFSETQRNKGNFPGRFSGRQFSNSRSEMNVSTLELGDSALYLCASSPSLADQETQYFGPGTRLLVL.

This clone has only a few counts. This rearrangement joins TRBV19 to TRBJ1-5; TRBD1 agrees at 10 bases. The CDR3 length is 16 residues. Looked up from germline, CDR1 is LNHDA and CDR2 is SQIVND (reference sequence). The V segment lost 7 bases and the J segment 0 bases; nucleotides outside the gene matches: 6. This CDR3 reads CASTRTGGHSNQPQHF. CDR3 DNA sequence: TGTGCCAGTACTCGGACAGGGGGACATAGCAATCAGCCCCAGCATTTT.

The rearrangement links TRBV5-4 to TRBJ1-4, with D maybe TRBD1 (6 bases). Looked up from germline, CDR1 is SGHNT and CDR2 is YYREEE (reference sequence). Between the trimmed V and J ends, which lost 1 base and 8 bases, there was a span of 9 bases. The CDR3 loop spans 13 amino acids. CDR3: CASSLLQGEKLFF. Written as DNA, the CDR3 is TGTGCCAGCAGCTTGTTACAGGGCGAAAAACTGTTTTTT.

This rearrangement joins TRBV19 to TRBJ1-5; possible D gene TRBD1, 5 bases. Germline V gene data show CDR1 as LNHDA and CDR2 as SQIVND (reference sequence). V was clipped by 7 bases and J by 2 bases, with 21 bases between them. There are 17 residues in the CDR3. This CDR3 reads CASTARGRFYGNQPQHF. Written as DNA, the CDR3 is TGTGCCAGTACCGCTAGGGGAAGGTTTTATGGCAATCAGCCCCAGCATTTT.

Turning to this clone: Other nucleotide sequences in the sample specify the same CDR3. V and J are TRBV15 and TRBJ2-1; weak D call: TRBD2 (5 bases). This CDR3 region has 15 residues. The germline V gene has CDR1 LNHNV and CDR2 YYDKDF (reference sequence). V was trimmed by 0 bases and J by 1 base, leaving 7 bases between them. The chain's CDR3 is CATSRDRGSYNEQFF. The CDR3 DNA reads TGTGCCACCAGCAGAGATCGGGGATCCTACAATGAGCAGTTCTTC.

The table lists this clone with a count of one. This chain uses TRBV6-2 or TRBV6-3 with TRBJ1-1; perhaps TRBD1 as D (5 bases). Germline assignment: CDR1 MNHEY and CDR2 SVGEGT. CDR3 length: 14 amino acids. V lost 0 bases and J lost 0, with 5 bases in between. CDR3 residues: CASSYSGVNTEAFF. The CDR3 DNA reads as TGTGCCAGCAGTTACTCGGGGGTGAACACTGAAGCTTTCTTT.